The 18 T cell receptor beta chains presented below share a single source sample, sequenced in a study of technical replicates of blood from several donors. TCRdb's table, derived via immunoSEQ multiplex PCR, lists solely in-frame clones and lacks some. The sample holds about 69,000 clones, about 90% seen once. The sequencing sample was made of PBMCs. The source of these receptors is a human donor in good health. Some clones in this sample may be carry-over from other donors' samples.

This rearrangement joins TRBV7-2 to TRBJ1-3; 7 nucleotides agree with TRBD1. V trimming: 4 bases; J trimming: 4 bases; junction bases outside the gene matches: 4. This CDR3 is 14 amino acids long. Germline CDR1 is SGHTA and CDR2 is FQGNSA. The CDR3 nucleotides are TGTGCCAGCAGCTCGACAGGGTTGGGAAACACCATATATTTT. It is translated as CASSSTGLGNTIYF.

The J gene is TRBJ2-6, the V gene TRBV7-6, with D possibly matching TRBD1 (7 bases). The V gene's germline CDR1 is SGHVS and CDR2 FNYEAQ. V shed 2 bases and J shed 0 bases, with 11 bases lying between them. CDR3 length: 17 residues. CDR3 DNA: TGTGCCAGCAGCTTATCCAGGGGGGCCTCTGGGGCCAACGTCCTGACTTTC. It specifies CASSLSRGASGANVLTF.

This chain uses TRBV27 with TRBJ2-2, with 10 bases fitting TRBD2. The CDR3 has 16 amino acids. Germline loops: CDR1 MNHEY, CDR2 SMNVEV (reference sequence). With 4 bases clipped from V and 4 bases from J, the junction kept 6 bases outside the gene matches. The CDR3, as DNA: TGTGCCAGCAGTTCCCCTAGCGGGAGCCCCACCGGGGAGCTGTTTTTT. This translates into CASSSPSGSPTGELFF.

This chain uses TRBV6-4 with TRBJ2-6, with 9 bases matching TRBD1. Trimming removed 6 bases from V and 2 bases from J; junction bases left unmatched: 17. The CDR3 is 20 residues long. Germline loops: CDR1 MRHNA, CDR2 SNTAGT. This CDR3 is CASSCRDRVVNLAGANVLTF. CDR3 bases: TGTGCCAGCAGCTGCCGGGACAGGGTTGTGAACCTAGCTGGGGCCAACGTCCTGACTTTC.

The V and J genes are TRBV11-3 and TRBJ1-1; D is perhaps TRBD1 (5 bases). V was clipped by 5 bases and J by 8 bases, with 15 bases between them. The CDR3 contains 13 residues. Germline CDR1 reads SGHNT; CDR2 reads YENEEA. The CDR3 DNA reads TGTGCCAGCAGCCCCTCGGGGGAAATGGAAGCTTTCTTT. It is translated as CASSPSGEMEAFF.

The J gene is TRBJ2-1, the V gene TRBV12-5; TRBD2 might be the D (5 bases). The CDR3 covers 13 residues. The V end was cut by 6 bases, the J end by 1 base, with 7 bases between. In germline, CDR1 is LGHNT, CDR2 FRNRAP. The CDR3 sequence: CASGSGSYNEQFF. DNA of the CDR3: TGTGCTAGTGGCTCGGGGTCCTACAATGAGCAGTTCTTC.

The chain has TRBV27 and TRBJ2-7; 13 bases line up with TRBD2. V dropped 5 bases and J dropped 2; count of bases not matched to a gene: 12. The CDR3 is 18 amino acids. Per the germline V gene, CDR1 is MNHEY and CDR2 is SMNVEV (reference sequence). Here the CDR3 reads CASSPTSGGSPPTYEQYF. The DNA for the CDR3 is TGTGCCAGCAGTCCGACTAGCGGGGGGTCTCCCCCAACCTACGAGCAGTACTTC.

This chain links TRBV5-1 with TRBJ2-5; 7 bases agree with TRBD2. In germline, CDR1 is SGHRS, CDR2 YFSETQ. The CDR3 consists of 16 residues. The junction had 16 bases not matched to a gene; V was cut back by 7 bases and J by 4 bases. The CDR3 loop is CASAIGVGAGRETQYF. The CDR3 region has the DNA TGCGCCAGCGCCATCGGGGTGGGAGCGGGAAGAGAGACCCAGTACTTC.

V usage is TRBV29-1 and J usage is TRBJ2-3; TRBD2 aligns across 11 bases. The CDR3 extends over 15 amino acids. V shed 6 bases and J 0 bases; nucleotides not matched to a gene: 5. Germline CDR1 SQVTM, CDR2 ANQGSEA. The CDR3 loop reads CSVAGLAESTDTQYF. CDR3 in DNA: TGCAGCGTGGCGGGACTAGCGGAGAGCACAGATACGCAGTATTTT.

V usage is TRBV18 and J usage is TRBJ1-5, with 9 positions matching TRBD1. The length of the CDR3 is 14 residues. CDR1 is KGHSH, CDR2 LQKENI, per germline. V shed 5 bases and J 2 bases; nucleotides not matched to a gene: 1. CDR3 residues: CASSTGGRNQPQHF. The CDR3 DNA is TGTGCCAGCTCAACAGGGGGCCGCAATCAGCCCCAGCATTTT.

The chain has TRBV4-1 and TRBJ1-1; 7 nucleotides line up with TRBD1. The V and J ends lost 1 base and 6 bases, in that order; junction bases with no gene match: 8. The CDR3 extends over 15 amino acids. CDR1 is MGHRA, CDR2 YSYEKL, per germline. The CDR3 here is CASSQGLQGISEAFF. The CDR3 nucleotides read TGCGCCAGCAGCCAAGGGCTACAGGGGATATCTGAAGCTTTCTTT.

This clone was detected only once. The chain joins TRBV5-1 to TRBJ2-3, with a tentative D call TRBD1 (5 bases). Looked up from germline, CDR1 is SGHRS and CDR2 is YFSETQ. V dropped 3 bases and J dropped 7 bases, with 18 bases sitting between them. CDR3 length: 15 amino acids. The CDR3 sequence is CASSSTIGETNTQYF. CDR3 sequence (DNA): TGCGCCAGCAGCTCGACGATAGGGGAAACGAATACGCAGTATTTT.

V is TRBV14 and J is TRBJ1-2; 8 nucleotides align to TRBD1. This CDR3 region has 17 residues. Trimming took 3 bases from V and 0 from J; bases not matched to a gene: 9. Germline CDR1 SGHDN, CDR2 FVKESK. The DNA of the CDR3 is TGTGCCAGCAGCCAGTATAGAGACAGGGGAGCTAACTATGGCTACACCTTC. Protein product: CASSQYRDRGANYGYTF.

The chain recombines TRBV5-1 with TRBJ2-3; 8 bases match TRBD2. This CDR3 region has 16 residues. The junction had 10 bases not matched to a gene; V was cut back by 2 bases and J by 5 bases. Germline CDR1 and CDR2: SGHRS and YFSETQ. CDR3: CASSFGGSGIGDTQYF. CDR3 DNA sequence: TGCGCCAGCAGCTTTGGAGGTAGCGGGATCGGAGATACGCAGTATTTT.

The chain links TRBV7-2 to TRBJ2-1; 7 nucleotides match TRBD2. Germline lookup yields CDR1 SGHTA and CDR2 FQGNSA. V shed 5 bases and J 9 bases; nucleotides not matched to a gene: 13. The CDR3 loop spans 15 amino acids. The CDR3 nucleotides read TGTGCCAGCAGCCCCGGGGACTACCTTTATGGTGAGCAGTTCTTC. It encodes CASSPGDYLYGEQFF.

This chain connects TRBV5-1 to TRBJ2-2; the match to TRBD2 covers 13 bases. CDR1 SGHRS and CDR2 YFSETQ come from the germline V gene. With V trimmed by 6 bases and J by 5 bases, 7 bases remained unmatched. This CDR3 has 16 residues. CDR3 loop: CASTRLAGGGTGELFF. The CDR3 nucleotides read TGCGCCAGCACCAGACTAGCGGGAGGTGGGACCGGGGAGCTGTTTTTT.

This chain joins TRBV20-1 and TRBJ2-1; D not certain. Trimming took 5 bases from V and 4 from J, leaving 6 bases between them. This CDR3 has 11 residues. The V gene's germline CDR1 is DFQATT and CDR2 SNEGSKA (reference sequence). CDR3 residues: CSASKYNEQFF. In DNA, the CDR3 is TGCAGTGCTTCCAAATACAATGAGCAGTTCTTC.

This clone has more than one count but fewer than ten. The chain combines TRBV18 with TRBJ2-7; 7 bases are a match to TRBD1. The V gene end was trimmed by 0 bases and the J gene end by 4 bases; junction bases not matched to a gene: 9. Germline CDR1 reads KGHSH; CDR2 reads LQKENI. The CDR3 extends over 16 amino acids. Here the CDR3 DNA reads TGTGCCAGCTCACCACCGCGGACAGGACCCTTGTACGAGCAGTACTTC. Its translation is CASSPPRTGPLYEQYF.